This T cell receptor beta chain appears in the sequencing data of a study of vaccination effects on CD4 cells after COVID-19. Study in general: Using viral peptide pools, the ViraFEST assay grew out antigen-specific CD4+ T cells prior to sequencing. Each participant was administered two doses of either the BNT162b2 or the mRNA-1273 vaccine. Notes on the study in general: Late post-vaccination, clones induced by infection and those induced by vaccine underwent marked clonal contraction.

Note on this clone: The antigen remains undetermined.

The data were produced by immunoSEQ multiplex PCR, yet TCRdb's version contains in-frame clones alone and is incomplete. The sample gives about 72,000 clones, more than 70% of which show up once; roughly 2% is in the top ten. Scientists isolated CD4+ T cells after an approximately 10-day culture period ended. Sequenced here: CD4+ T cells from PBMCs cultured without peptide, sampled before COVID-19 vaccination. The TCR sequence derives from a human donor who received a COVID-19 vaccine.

CDR3 sequence: CASSTPWGVVGELFF. In DNA, the CDR3 is TGTGCCAGCAGTACCCCTTGGGGGGTAGTCGGGGAGCTGTTTTTT. The V and J genes are TRBV6-5 and TRBJ2-2, with D possibly matching TRBD2 (6 bases). Germline CDR1 reads MNHEY; CDR2 reads SVGAGI. V shed 5 bases and J shed 7 bases, with 17 bases lying between them. The CDR3 loop spans 15 amino acids.